This entry is about one T cell receptor (beta chain). This sample stems from a study of blood T cell repertoires in COVID-19. On the study more broadly: The samples span acute and convalescent COVID-19 from the United States, Italy and Spain.

One Seattle source followed patients from active infection through their disease course. How the authors handled the data: Counts of nucleated cells, estimated from reference gene primer amplification, were obtained. Data came from immunoSEQ multiplex PCR; TCRdb stores just in-frame clones and leaves some out. V and J calls and clone size are those listed in that table; D and trimming were worked out from the DNA. The sample holds over 55,000 clones, about 86% seen once. Germline lookup yields CDR1 LNHDA and CDR2 SQIVND (reference sequence). The length of the CDR3 is 17 residues. Trimming at V came to 7 bases and at J to 6 bases, leaving 14 bases not matched to a gene.

The material sequenced was peripheral blood. The TCR was taken from a man older than 75 with COVID-19, enrolled during active disease. The V call is TRBV19, the J call TRBJ2-3; TRBD2 agrees at 12 bases. CDR3 amino acids: CASTQRGLAGPGDTQYF. CDR3 bases: TGTGCCAGTACGCAGCGTGGACTAGCGGGACCTGGGGATACGCAGTATTTT. Full variable domain (remainder filled in from reference TRBV19 and TRBJ2-3): DGGITQSPKYLFRKEGQNVTLSCEQNLNHDAMYWYRQDPGQGLRLIYYSQIVNDFQKGDIAEGYSVSREKKESFPLTVTSAQKNPTAFYLCASTQRGLAGPGDTQYFGPGTRLTVL.